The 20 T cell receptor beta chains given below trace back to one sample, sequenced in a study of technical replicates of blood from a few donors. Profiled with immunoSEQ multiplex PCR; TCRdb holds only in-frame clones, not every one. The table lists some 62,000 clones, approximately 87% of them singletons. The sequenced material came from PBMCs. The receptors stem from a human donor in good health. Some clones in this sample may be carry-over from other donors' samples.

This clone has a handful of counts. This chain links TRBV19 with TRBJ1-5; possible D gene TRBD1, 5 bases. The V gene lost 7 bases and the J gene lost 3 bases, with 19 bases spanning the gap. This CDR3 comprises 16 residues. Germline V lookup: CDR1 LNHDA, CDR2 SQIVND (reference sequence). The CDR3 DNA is TGTGCCAGTACCATAGGGGTCAGCGGGGACAATCAGCCCCAGCATTTT. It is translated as CASTIGVSGDNQPQHF.

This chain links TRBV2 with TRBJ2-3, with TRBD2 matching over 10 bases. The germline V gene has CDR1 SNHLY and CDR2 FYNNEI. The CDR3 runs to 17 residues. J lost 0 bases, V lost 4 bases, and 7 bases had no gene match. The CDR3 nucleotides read TGTGCCAGCAGTGCGGGACTAGCGTTTACTAGCACAGATACGCAGTATTTT. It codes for CASSAGLAFTSTDTQYF.

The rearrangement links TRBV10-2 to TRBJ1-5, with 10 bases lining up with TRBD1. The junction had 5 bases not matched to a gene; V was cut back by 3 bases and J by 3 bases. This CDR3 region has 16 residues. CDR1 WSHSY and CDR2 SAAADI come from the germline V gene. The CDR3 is CASSDAGTGANQPQHF. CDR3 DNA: TGCGCCAGCAGTGACGCAGGGACAGGGGCCAATCAGCCCCAGCATTTT.

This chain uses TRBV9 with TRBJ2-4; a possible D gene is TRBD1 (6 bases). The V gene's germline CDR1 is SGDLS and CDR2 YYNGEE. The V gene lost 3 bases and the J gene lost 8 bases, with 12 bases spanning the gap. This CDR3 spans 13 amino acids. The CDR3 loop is CASSASGHDIQYF. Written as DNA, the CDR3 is TGTGCCAGCAGCGCATCGGGACATGACATTCAGTACTTC. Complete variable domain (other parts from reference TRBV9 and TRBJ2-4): DSGVTQTPKHLITATGQRVTLRCSPRSGDLSVYWYQQSLDQGLQFLIQYYNGEERAKGNILERFSAQQFPDLHSELNLSSLELGDSALYFCASSASGHDIQYFGAGTRLSVL.

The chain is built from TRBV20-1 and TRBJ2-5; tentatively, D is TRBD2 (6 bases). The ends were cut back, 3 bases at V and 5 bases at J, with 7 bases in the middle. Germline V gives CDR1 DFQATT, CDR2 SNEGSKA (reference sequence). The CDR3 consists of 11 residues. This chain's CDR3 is CSARSGETQYF. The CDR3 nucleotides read TGCAGTGCTAGGAGCGGGGAGACCCAGTACTTC.

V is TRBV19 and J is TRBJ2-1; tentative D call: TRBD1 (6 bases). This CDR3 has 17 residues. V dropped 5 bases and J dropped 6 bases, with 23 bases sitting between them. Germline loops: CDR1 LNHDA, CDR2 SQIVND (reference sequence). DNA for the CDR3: TGTGCCAGTAGTCCACCCGTACAGGGAGCTAGACGCAATGAGCAGTTCTTC. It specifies CASSPPVQGARRNEQFF.

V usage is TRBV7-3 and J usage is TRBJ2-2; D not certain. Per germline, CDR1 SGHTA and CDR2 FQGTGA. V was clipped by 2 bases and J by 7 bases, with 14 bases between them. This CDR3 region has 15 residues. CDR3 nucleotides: TGTGCCAGCAGCTTATCCGTGTCTAATAGCGGGGAGCTGTTTTTT. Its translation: CASSLSVSNSGELFF.

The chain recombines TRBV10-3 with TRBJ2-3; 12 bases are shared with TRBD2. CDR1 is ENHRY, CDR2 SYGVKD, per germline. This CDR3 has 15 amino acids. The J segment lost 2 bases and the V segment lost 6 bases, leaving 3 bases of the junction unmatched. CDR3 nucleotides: TGTGCCATCAGCCGGACTAGCGGGGCCACAGATACGCAGTATTTT. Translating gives CAISRTSGATDTQYF.

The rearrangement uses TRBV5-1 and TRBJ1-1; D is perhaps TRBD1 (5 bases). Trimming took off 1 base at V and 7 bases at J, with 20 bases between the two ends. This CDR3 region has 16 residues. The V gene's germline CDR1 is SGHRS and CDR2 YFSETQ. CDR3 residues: CASSLPGVGREGEAFF. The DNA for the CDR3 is TGCGCCAGCAGCTTGCCGGGAGTAGGCAGGGAAGGTGAAGCTTTCTTT.

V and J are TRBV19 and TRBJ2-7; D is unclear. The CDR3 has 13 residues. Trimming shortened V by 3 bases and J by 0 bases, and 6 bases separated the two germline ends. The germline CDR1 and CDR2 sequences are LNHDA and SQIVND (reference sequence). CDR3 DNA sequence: TGTGCCAGTAGTATTTCAGGCTCCTACGAGCAGTACTTC. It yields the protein CASSISGSYEQYF.

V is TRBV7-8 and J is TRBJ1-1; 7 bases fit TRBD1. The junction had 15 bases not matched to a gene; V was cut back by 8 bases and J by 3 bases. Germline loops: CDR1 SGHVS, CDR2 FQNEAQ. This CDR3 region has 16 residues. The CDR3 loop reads CASSLFRGFQDTEAFF. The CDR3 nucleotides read TGTGCCAGCTCTCTATTCAGGGGGTTTCAGGACACTGAAGCTTTCTTT.

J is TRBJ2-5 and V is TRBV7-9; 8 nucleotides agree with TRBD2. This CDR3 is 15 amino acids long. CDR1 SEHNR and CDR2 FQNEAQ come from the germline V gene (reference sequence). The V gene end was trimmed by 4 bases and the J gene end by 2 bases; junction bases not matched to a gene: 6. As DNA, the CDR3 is TGTGCCAGCAGCTCGTCGCGGGGGGATCAAGAGACCCAGTACTTC. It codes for CASSSSRGDQETQYF.

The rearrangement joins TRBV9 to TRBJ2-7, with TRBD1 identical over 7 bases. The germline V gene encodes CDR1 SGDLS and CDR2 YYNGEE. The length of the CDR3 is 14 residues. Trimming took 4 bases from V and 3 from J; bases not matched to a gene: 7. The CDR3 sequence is CASSTGVSGYEQYF. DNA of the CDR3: TGTGCCAGCAGCACAGGGGTTTCGGGCTACGAGCAGTACTTC.

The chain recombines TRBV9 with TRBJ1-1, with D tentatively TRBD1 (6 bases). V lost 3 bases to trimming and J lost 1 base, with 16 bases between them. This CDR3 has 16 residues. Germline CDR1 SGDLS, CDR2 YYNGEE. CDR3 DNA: TGTGCCAGCAGCGCTGGGGACACCCAGGAGAACACTGAAGCTTTCTTT. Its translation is CASSAGDTQENTEAFF. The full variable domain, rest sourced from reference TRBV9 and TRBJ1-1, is DSGVTQTPKHLITATGQRVTLRCSPRSGDLSVYWYQQSLDQGLQFLIQYYNGEERAKGNILERFSAQQFPDLHSELNLSSLELGDSALYFCASSAGDTQENTEAFFGQGTRLTVV.

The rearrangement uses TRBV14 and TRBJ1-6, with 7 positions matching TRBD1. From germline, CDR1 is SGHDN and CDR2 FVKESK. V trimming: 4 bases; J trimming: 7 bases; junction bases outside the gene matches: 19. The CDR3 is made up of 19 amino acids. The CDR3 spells CASSPHGSGGLWWNSPLHF. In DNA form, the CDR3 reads TGTGCCAGCAGCCCACATGGTTCAGGGGGGCTTTGGTGGAATTCACCCCTCCACTTT.

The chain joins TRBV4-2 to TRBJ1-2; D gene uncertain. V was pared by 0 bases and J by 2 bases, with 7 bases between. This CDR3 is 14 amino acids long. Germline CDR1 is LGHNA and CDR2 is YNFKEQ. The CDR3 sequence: CASSQDAANYGYTF. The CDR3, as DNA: TGTGCCAGCAGCCAAGATGCAGCGAACTATGGCTACACCTTC.

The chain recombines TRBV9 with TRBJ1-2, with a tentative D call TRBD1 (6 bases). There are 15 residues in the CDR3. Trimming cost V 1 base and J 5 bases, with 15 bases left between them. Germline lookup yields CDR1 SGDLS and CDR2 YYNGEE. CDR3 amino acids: CASSVYPGENYGYTF. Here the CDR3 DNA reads TGTGCCAGCAGCGTATATCCAGGGGAAAATTATGGCTACACCTTC.

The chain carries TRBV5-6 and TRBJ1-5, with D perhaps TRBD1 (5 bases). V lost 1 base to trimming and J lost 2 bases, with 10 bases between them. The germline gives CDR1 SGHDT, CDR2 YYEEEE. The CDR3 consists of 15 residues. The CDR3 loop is CASSLPGVRNQPQHF. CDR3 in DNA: TGTGCCAGCAGCTTGCCGGGGGTACGCAATCAGCCCCAGCATTTT.

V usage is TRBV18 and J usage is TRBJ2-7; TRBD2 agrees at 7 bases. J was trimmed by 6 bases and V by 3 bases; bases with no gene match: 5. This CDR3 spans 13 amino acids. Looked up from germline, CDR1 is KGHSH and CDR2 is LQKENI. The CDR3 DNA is TGTGCCAGCTCACCGGGGCGGGAGCTCGAGCAGTACTTC. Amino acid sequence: CASSPGRELEQYF.

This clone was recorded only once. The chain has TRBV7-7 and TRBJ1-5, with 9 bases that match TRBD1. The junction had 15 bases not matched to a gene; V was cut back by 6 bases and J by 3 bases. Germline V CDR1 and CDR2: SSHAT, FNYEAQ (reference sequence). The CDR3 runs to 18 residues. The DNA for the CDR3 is TGTGCCAGCAGACCCCACCCCGGACAGGGGACGAACAATCAGCCCCAGCATTTT. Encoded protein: CASRPHPGQGTNNQPQHF.